These T cell receptor beta chains were read from a single sample in a study of shared clonotypes between healthy human individuals. Libraries were prepared by immunoSEQ multiplex PCR; TCRdb keeps only in-frame clonotypes and omits some of them. Here the sample spans about 1.1 million clones, 78% being singletons. Sample: memory CD4+ T cells from PBMCs. Every receptor here comes from a man younger than 30 in good health. Some clones in this sample may be carry-over from other donors' samples. Each CDR3 is given with its conserved first and last residue. A D gene is named only where the DNA matches it firmly. The size of a clone is reported for some rows only, either as once, few or many, or as a class for expanded clones.

v_gene,d_gene,abundance,j_gene,CDR3aa,CDR3nt
TRBV19,NA,NA,TRBJ1-5,CASWGGPPGQPQHF,TGTGCCAGCTGGGGGGGGCCTCCGGGTCAGCCCCAGCATTTT
TRBV18,NA,once,TRBJ1-2,CASSPLSADYGYTF,TGTGCCAGCTCACCACTTTCAGCTGACTATGGCTACACCTTC
TRBV6-5,TRBD2,NA,TRBJ2-7,CASSYAIAGAYEQYF,TGTGCCAGCAGTTACGCCATAGCGGGAGCCTACGAGCAGTACTTC
TRBV5-4,TRBD2,NA,TRBJ2-1,CASSPRGPASGSNNEQFF,TGTGCCAGCAGCCCCCGGGGTCCCGCTAGCGGTAGCAACAATGAGCAGTTCTTC
TRBV7-9,NA,NA,TRBJ1-1,CASSSGPPWAFF,TGTGCCAGCAGCTCAGGGCCCCCGTGGGCTTTCTTT
TRBV11-3,NA,NA,TRBJ1-5,CASSFLGLRNQPQHF,TGTGCCAGCAGCTTTCTGGGGTTGCGCAATCAGCCCCAGCATTTT
TRBV7-8,NA,NA,TRBJ1-1,CASSLARGFNTEAFF,TGTGCCAGCAGCTTAGCCCGGGGTTTTAACACTGAAGCTTTCTTT
TRBV20-1,NA,NA,TRBJ2-7,CSASKAVEQYF,TGCAGTGCTAGTAAGGCGGTCGAGCAGTACTTC
TRBV4-2,NA,NA,TRBJ2-7,CASSQVLAGGAGAYEQYF,TGTGCCAGCAGCCAGGTTCTAGCTGGGGGAGCCGGAGCCTACGAGCAGTACTTC
TRBV7-8,NA,NA,TRBJ1-2,CASSSLYGGESNYGYTF,TGTGCCAGCAGCTCCCTATATGGGGGGGAAAGTAACTATGGCTACACCTTC
TRBV5-1,NA,NA,TRBJ1-1,CASSYTAGEGDTEAFF,TGCGCCAGCAGCTACACCGCGGGGGAGGGCGACACTGAAGCTTTCTTT
TRBV18,NA,NA,TRBJ2-1,CASSPPTEERDNEQFF,TGTGCCAGCTCACCACCGACAGAAGAAAGGGACAATGAGCAGTTCTTC
TRBV15,TRBD1,NA,TRBJ1-5,CATSRDYRGSQPQHF,TGTGCCACCAGCAGAGATTACAGGGGTAGTCAGCCCCAGCATTTT
TRBV4-1,NA,NA,TRBJ2-7,CASSQDSAREEQYF,TGCGCCAGCAGCCAAGATAGCGCCAGGGAAGAGCAGTACTTC
TRBV5-1,NA,once,TRBJ2-7,CASRPVVSSYEQYF,TGCGCCAGCCGGCCCGTTGTCTCCTCCTACGAGCAGTACTTC
TRBV2,TRBD2,NA,TRBJ2-4,CASSMGGVAKNIQYF,TGTGCCAGCTCGATGGGAGGGGTGGCCAAAAACATTCAGTACTTC
TRBV5-4,NA,NA,TRBJ1-5,CASSVGGVGQPQHF,TGTGCCAGCAGCGTGGGCGGGGTTGGGCAGCCCCAGCATTTT
TRBV10-1,NA,once,TRBJ2-7,CASSDSGRTPGEQYF,TGCGCCAGCAGTGATTCCGGTCGGACCCCCGGCGAGCAGTACTTC
TRBV5-4,TRBD1,NA,TRBJ2-7,CASSLKTGTYEQYF,TGTGCCAGCAGCTTGAAGACAGGGACCTACGAGCAGTACTTC
TRBV7-9,NA,NA,TRBJ1-3,CAGGIGSGNTIYF,TGTGCGGGGGGCATCGGCTCTGGAAACACCATATATTTT
TRBV7-2,TRBD1,NA,TRBJ1-2,CASGTAPPLYGYTF,TGTGCCAGCGGGACAGCTCCCCCTCTTTATGGCTACACCTTC
TRBV5-1,TRBD2,NA,TRBJ2-7,CASSVGTSGRDYEQYF,TGCGCCAGCAGCGTAGGGACTAGCGGGAGGGACTACGAGCAGTACTTC
TRBV28,TRBD2,NA,TRBJ2-5,CASSLSGSLDETQYF,TGTGCCAGCAGTTTAAGCGGGAGTTTGGATGAGACCCAGTACTTC
TRBV6-6,NA,NA,TRBJ1-2,CASSSQTANYGYTF,TGTGCCAGCAGTTCCCAGACAGCTAACTATGGCTACACCTTC
TRBV25-1,TRBD1,NA,TRBJ1-5,CASSDPTGDGQPQHF,TGTGCCAGCAGTGACCCGACAGGGGACGGTCAGCCCCAGCATTTT
TRBV7-2,TRBD2,NA,TRBJ2-3,CASSLRALAVSTDTQYF,TGTGCCAGCAGCCTCAGAGCTCTAGCGGTCAGCACAGATACGCAGTATTTT
TRBV10-2,NA,many,TRBJ1-2,CASSEPRGAVSYGYTF,TGCGCCAGCAGTGAGCCCCGGGGGGCGGTTTCCTATGGCTACACCTTC
TRBV2,NA,NA,TRBJ2-7,CASRTPGRSSYEQYF,TGTGCCAGCAGAACCCCGGGACGAAGCTCCTACGAGCAGTACTTC
TRBV5-4,TRBD2,NA,TRBJ2-2,CASSPIAGVKTGELFF,TGTGCCAGCAGCCCTATAGCGGGAGTGAAGACCGGGGAGCTGTTTTTT
TRBV6-7,NA,NA,TRBJ2-2,CASPVNPNTGELFF,TGTGCCAGCCCGGTGAATCCGAACACCGGGGAGCTGTTTTTT
TRBV7-3,TRBD1,NA,TRBJ2-2,CASSVRQGNTGELFF,TGTGCCAGCAGCGTCCGACAGGGGAACACCGGGGAGCTGTTTTTT